This TCR beta chain derives from a study of blood T cells in healthy people across ages. Donors each provided 8 to 10 milliliters of peripheral blood. Isolation recovered at least 7 million PBMCs from every sample. CDR1 is MDHEN, CDR2 SYDVKM, per germline. There are 15 residues in the CDR3. V trimming: 5 bases; J trimming: 8 bases; junction bases outside the gene matches: 11. Using a J-beta primer mix together with a sample-barcoded 5' primer, a second PCR was run for roughly 6 to 11 cycles. TCRdb reprocessed the 5' RACE reads via MiXCR and lists one record per CDR3 protein. The data show a few hundred thousand distinct CDR3 sequences, about 25% seen once. These records were also assigned to another study, of T cells of mothers and their children. That report adds: Sequencing got over 9.5 million TCR beta CDR3 reads from each mother and about 3.1 million from each child.

The sequenced sample was blood. The gene calls are TRBV28 and TRBJ2-4, with 8 bases aligning to TRBD1. This receptor was taken from a boy younger than 10 in good health. CDR3 sequence (DNA): TGTGCCAGCAGTCCCCCCGGACAGGGCGGGGACATTCAGTACTTC. The encoded protein is CASSPPGQGGDIQYF.